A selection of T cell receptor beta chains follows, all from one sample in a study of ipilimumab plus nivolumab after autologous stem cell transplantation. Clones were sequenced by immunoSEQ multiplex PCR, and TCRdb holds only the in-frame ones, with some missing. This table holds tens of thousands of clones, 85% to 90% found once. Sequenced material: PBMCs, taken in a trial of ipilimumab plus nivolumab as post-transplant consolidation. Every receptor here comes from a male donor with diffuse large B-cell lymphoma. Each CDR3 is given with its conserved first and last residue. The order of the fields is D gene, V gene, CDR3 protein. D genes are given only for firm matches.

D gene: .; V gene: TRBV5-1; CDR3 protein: CASSLGHRGVGDTQYF
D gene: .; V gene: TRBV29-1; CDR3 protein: CSVKTTARNVGYTF
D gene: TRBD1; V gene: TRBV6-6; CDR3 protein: CASSPSRGRSTDTQYF
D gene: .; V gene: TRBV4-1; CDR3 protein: CASSQAEGGEKLFF
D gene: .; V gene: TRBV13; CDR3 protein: CASSGGAAWGTDTQYF
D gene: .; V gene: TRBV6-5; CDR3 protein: CASSYQSVNTDTQYF
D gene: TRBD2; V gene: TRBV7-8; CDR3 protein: CASSSGLAGGRSSYEQYF
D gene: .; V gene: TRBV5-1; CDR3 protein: CASSLAKTEVETQYF
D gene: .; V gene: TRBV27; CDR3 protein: CASRSTSGATEAFF
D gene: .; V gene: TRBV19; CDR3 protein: CASSSPQGQSSKNIQYF
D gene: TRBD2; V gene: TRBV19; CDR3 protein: CASSTGTSGGRETQYF
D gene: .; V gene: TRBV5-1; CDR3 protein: CASSPGHSNSPLHF
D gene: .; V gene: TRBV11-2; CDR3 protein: CASSLEEGRRGTISANEQFF
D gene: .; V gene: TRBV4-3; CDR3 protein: CASSQAGTANEQFF
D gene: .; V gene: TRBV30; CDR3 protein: CAWSVAPGANVLTF
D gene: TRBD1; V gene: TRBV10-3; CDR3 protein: CAISENRGDTEAFF
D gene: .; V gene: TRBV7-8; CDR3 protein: CASSPRRAPDTQYF
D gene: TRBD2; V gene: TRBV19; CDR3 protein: CASSILAGGPTGELFF
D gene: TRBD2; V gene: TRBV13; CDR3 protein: CASSQTSGGSTDTQYF
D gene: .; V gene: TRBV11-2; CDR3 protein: CASSDTGTHGADTQYF